This entry describes one T cell receptor beta chain. This sequence may be a read error, since a much larger clone differs from it by one base. The data are from a study of blood T cell repertoires in COVID-19. About the study: Both acute and convalescent COVID-19 samples were obtained from the United States, Italy and Spain.

Using immunoSEQ multiplex PCR, the repertoire was profiled, and TCRdb retains in-frame clones only, with some absent. The sample holds 200,000 to 300,000 clones, more than 85% seen once. The CDR3 has 15 amino acids. The V gene end was trimmed by 6 bases and the J gene end by 2 bases; junction bases not matched to a gene: 7. Germline V gives CDR1 SEHNR, CDR2 FQNEAQ (reference sequence). The sample taken for sequencing was peripheral blood. The sequence derives from an older woman with COVID-19, enrolled during active disease. The chain combines TRBV7-9 with TRBJ2-1; the match to TRBD2 covers 7 bases. The chain's CDR3 is CASRGWGGTYNEQFF. The CDR3 coding sequence is TGTGCCAGCAGGGGGTGGGGGGGAACCTACAATGAGCAGTTCTTC.